This TCR beta chain came from a study of response to subunit inactivated influenza vaccine. Study observations and caveats: It was the authors' suggestion that each seasonal influenza vaccination recruits few new T cells.

TCRdb called the RT-PCR reads again in MiXCR, with one record for every CDR3 protein. The sample consists of about 580,000 distinct CDR3 sequences, around 15% of them appearing once. The sample holds a few counts of this clonotype. Its antigen is currently unknown. The TCR comes from a man in his fifties or sixties who received an inactivated influenza vaccine. The sample consisted of PBMCs from blood, taken approximately 12 days after vaccination.

The CDR3 sequence: CSARGPGEAYEQYF. In DNA, the CDR3 is TGCAGTGCTAGAGGCCCAGGGGAGGCCTACGAGCAGTACTTC. The chain has TRBV20-1 and TRBJ2-7; the D gene could be TRBD1 or TRBD2 (6 bases each). Germline V gives CDR1 DFQATT, CDR2 SNEGSKA (reference sequence). The V gene lost 1 base and the J gene lost 2 bases, with 12 bases spanning the gap. The CDR3 is made up of 14 amino acids.